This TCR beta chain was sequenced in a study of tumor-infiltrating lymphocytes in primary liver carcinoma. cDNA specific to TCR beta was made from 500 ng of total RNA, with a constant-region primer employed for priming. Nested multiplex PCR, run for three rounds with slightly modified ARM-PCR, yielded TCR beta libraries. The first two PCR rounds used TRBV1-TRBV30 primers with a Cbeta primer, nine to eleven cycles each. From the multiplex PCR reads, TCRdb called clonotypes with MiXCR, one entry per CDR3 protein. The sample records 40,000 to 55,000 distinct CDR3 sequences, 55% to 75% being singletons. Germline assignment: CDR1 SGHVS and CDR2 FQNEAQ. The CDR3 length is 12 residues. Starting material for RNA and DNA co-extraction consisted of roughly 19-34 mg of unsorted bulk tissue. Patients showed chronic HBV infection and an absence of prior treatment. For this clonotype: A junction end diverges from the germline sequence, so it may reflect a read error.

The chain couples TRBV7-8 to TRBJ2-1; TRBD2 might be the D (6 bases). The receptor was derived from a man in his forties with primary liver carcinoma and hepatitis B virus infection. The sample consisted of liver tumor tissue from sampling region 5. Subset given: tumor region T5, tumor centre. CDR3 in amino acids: CGSTASVDEQFF. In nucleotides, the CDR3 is TGTGGCAGCACCGCTAGCGTCGATGAGCAGTTCTTC.